This TCR beta chain was found in a study of blood T cell repertoires in COVID-19. Study information: The cDNA or gDNA used as material had been derived from T cells, B-cell-depleted T cells, or PBMCs.

The CDR3 loop spans 12 amino acids. From germline, CDR1 is SQVTM and CDR2 ANQGSEA. Trimming pared 7 bases from V and 4 bases from J, leaving 13 bases between. Sequenced by immunoSEQ multiplex PCR; TCRdb stores in-frame clones only, minus some. The sample lists 100,000 to 120,000 clones, about 75% occurring once. The sample taken for sequencing was peripheral blood. The rearrangement links TRBV29-1 to TRBJ1-2; D perhaps matches TRBD1 (5 bases). The source is a woman between 65 and 79 years old with acute or convalescent COVID-19. In DNA form, the CDR3 reads TGCAGCGCCCTTGGGGGGGTCTATGGCTACACCTTC. Protein product: CSALGGVYGYTF.